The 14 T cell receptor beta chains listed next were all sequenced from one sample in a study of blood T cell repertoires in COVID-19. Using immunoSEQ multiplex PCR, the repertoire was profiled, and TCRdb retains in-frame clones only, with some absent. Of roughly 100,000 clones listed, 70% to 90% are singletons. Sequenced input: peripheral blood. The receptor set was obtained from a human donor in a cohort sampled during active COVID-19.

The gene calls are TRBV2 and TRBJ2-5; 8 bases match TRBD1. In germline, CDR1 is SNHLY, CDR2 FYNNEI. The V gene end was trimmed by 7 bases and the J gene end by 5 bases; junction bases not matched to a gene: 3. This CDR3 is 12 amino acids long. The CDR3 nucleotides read TGTGCCAGCAACGACAGGGGTGAGACCCAGTACTTC. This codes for CASNDRGETQYF.

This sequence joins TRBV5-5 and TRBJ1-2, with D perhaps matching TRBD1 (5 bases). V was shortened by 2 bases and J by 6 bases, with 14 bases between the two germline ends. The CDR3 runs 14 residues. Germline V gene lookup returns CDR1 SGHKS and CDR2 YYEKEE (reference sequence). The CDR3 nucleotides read TGTGCCAGCAGCTTCGACAGCTCCCTAAATGGCTACACCTTC. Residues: CASSFDSSLNGYTF.

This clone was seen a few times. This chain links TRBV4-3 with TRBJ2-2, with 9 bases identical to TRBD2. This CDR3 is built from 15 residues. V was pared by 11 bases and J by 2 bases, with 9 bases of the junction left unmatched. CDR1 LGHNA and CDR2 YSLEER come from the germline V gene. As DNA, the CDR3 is TGCGCCGGGGGGAGCGGGGGGATCAACACCGGGGAGCTGTTTTTT. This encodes CAGGSGGINTGELFF.

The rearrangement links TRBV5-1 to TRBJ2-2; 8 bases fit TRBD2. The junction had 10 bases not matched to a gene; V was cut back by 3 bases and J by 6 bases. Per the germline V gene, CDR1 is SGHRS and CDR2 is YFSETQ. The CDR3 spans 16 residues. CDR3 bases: TGCGCCAGCAGCTCGGCGGGACTAGGAACCGCCGGGGAGCTGTTTTTT. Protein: CASSSAGLGTAGELFF.

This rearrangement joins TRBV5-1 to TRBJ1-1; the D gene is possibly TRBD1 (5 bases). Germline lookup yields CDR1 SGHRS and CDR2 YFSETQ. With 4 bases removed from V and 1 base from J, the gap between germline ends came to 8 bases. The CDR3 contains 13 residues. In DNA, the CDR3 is TGCGCCAGCAGCGCTCAGGGGAACACTGAAGCTTTCTTT. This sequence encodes CASSAQGNTEAFF.

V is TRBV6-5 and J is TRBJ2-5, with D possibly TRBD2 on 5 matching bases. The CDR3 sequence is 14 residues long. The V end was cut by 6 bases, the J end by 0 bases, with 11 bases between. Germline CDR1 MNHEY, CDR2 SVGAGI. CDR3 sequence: CASRLTADQETQYF. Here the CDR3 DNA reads TGTGCCAGCAGGCTTACAGCGGACCAAGAGACCCAGTACTTC.

The CDR3, as DNA: TGTGCCAGCAGTGCAAATAGCAATCAGCCCCAGCATTTT. This encodes CASSANSNQPQHF. The rearrangement uses TRBV2 and TRBJ1-5; D gene uncertain. The CDR3 has 13 residues. The germline CDR1 and CDR2 sequences are SNHLY and FYNNEI. Trimming took off 4 bases at V and 0 bases at J, with 4 bases between the two ends.

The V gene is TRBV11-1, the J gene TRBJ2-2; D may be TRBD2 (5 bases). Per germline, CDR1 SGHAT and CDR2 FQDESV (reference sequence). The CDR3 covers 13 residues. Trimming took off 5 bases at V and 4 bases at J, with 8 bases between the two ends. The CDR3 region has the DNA TGTGCCAGCAGCCCCCGGGGCACCGGGGAGCTGTTTTTT. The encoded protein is CASSPRGTGELFF.

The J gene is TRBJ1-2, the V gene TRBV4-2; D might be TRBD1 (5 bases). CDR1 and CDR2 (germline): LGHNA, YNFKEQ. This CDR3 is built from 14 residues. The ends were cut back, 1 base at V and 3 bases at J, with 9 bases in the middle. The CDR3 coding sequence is TGTGCCAGCAGCCAAGGGGCACAGGACTATGGCTACACCTTC. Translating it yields CASSQGAQDYGYTF.

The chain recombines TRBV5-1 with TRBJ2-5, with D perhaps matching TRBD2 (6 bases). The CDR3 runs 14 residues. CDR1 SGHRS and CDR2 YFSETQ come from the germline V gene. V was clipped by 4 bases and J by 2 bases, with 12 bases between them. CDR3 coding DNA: TGCGCCAGCAGCGGGAGCGGGCCACAAGAGACCCAGTACTTC. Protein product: CASSGSGPQETQYF.

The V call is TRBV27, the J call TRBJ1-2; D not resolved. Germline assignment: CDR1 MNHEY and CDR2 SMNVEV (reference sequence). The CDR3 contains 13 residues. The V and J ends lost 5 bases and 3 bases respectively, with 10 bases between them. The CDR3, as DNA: TGTGCCAGCAGTATTAACGGGTACTATGGCTACACCTTC. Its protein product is CASSINGYYGYTF.

CDR3: CSVDWSRQSTEAFF. CDR3 bases: TGCAGCGTTGATTGGAGTCGGCAGAGCACTGAAGCTTTCTTT. The chain uses TRBV29-1 and TRBJ1-1; D is unclear. The CDR3 has 14 residues. The V and J ends lost 3 bases and 4 bases respectively, with 15 bases between them. The germline V gene has CDR1 SQVTM and CDR2 ANQGSEA.

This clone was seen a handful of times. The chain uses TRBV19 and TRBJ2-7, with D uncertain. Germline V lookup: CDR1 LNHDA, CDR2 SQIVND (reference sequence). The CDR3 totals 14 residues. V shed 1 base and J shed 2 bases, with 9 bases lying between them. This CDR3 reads CASSIAWSPYEQYF. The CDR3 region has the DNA TGTGCCAGTAGTATAGCGTGGAGCCCCTACGAGCAGTACTTC.

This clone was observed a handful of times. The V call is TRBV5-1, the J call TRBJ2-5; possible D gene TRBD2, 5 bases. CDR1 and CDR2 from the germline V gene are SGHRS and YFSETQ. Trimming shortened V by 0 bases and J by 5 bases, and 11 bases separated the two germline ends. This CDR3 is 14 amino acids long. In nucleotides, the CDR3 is TGCGCCAGCAGCTTGGCGATCGGGATGGAGACCCAGTACTTC. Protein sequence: CASSLAIGMETQYF.